The 23 T cell receptor beta chains below come from one sample, sequenced in a study of cytomegalovirus exposure and HLA in healthy donors. The PCR made use of 60 Vbeta and 13 Jbeta primers. Libraries were prepared by immunoSEQ multiplex PCR; TCRdb keeps only in-frame clonotypes and omits some of them. The sample shows over 250,000 clones, under 80% of them seen only once. Sequenced: PBMCs. Receptors were obtained from a female donor in good health and CMV-seronegative.

The chain uses TRBV11-2 and TRBJ1-2, with 10 bases aligning to TRBD1. CDR1 and CDR2 from the germline V gene are SGHAT and FQNNGV. This CDR3 is 16 amino acids long. After removal of 4 bases from V and 6 bases from J, the junction contained 11 bases not matched to a gene. The CDR3 region is CASSSLGTGVFDGYTF. The DNA of the CDR3 is TGTGCCAGCAGCTCCCTCGGGACAGGGGTATTCGATGGCTACACCTTC.

This chain joins TRBV28 and TRBJ2-7; 8 nucleotides align to TRBD1. The CDR3 runs 14 residues. Germline V gene data show CDR1 as MDHEN and CDR2 as SYDVKM. The V segment lost 3 bases and the J segment 1 base; nucleotides outside the gene matches: 2. In DNA, the CDR3 is TGTGCCAGCAGTTTTTACAGGGGGTCCTACGAGCAGTACTTC. Amino acid sequence: CASSFYRGSYEQYF.

V gene TRBV4-1 combines with J gene TRBJ2-7, with 8 bases that match TRBD2. Germline-derived CDR1 and CDR2 are MGHRA and YSYEKL. Germline trimming cut 4 bases from V and 6 bases from J; bases unmatched to any gene: 11. The CDR3 covers 15 residues. The CDR3 bases are TGCGCCAGCAGCCCGGGGGGGCTAGTACGTTCCGAGCAGTACTTC. This gives the protein CASSPGGLVRSEQYF.

This clone was counted only a few times. In the same sample, other DNA sequences code for this CDR3. V usage is TRBV7-2 and J usage is TRBJ1-1; D perhaps matches TRBD1 (6 bases). The CDR3 is 13 residues long. The germline gives CDR1 SGHTA, CDR2 FQGNSA. The ends were cut back, 3 bases at V and 1 base at J, with 6 bases in the middle. The CDR3 protein is CASSLTGNTEAFF. The CDR3, as DNA: TGTGCCAGCAGCTTGACAGGGAACACTGAAGCTTTCTTT.

The genes are TRBV6-5 and TRBJ1-5; D is uncertain. Trimming removed 2 bases from V and 6 bases from J, with 8 bases in between. This CDR3 contains 13 residues. Germline V gives CDR1 MNHEY, CDR2 SVGAGI. CDR3 coding DNA: TGTGCCAGCAGTTACGGGCCCTTTCAGCCCCAGCATTTT. Amino acid sequence: CASSYGPFQPQHF.

This rearrangement joins TRBV4-1 to TRBJ2-1; D may be TRBD1 (6 bases). Germline V gene sequence: CDR1 MGHRA, CDR2 YSYEKL. CDR3 size: 15 residues. V lost 4 bases to trimming and J lost 10 bases, with 20 bases between them. In nucleotides, the CDR3 is TGCGCCAGCAGCCCCCCGGGACAACGCCGTCCGGAGCAGTTCTTC. It yields the protein CASSPPGQRRPEQFF.

This clone showed up just once. The junction departs from the called germline gene at one end, perhaps through a read error. This chain joins TRBV4-1 and TRBJ1-4, with no clear D. The CDR3 is 13 residues long. CDR1 is MGHRA and CDR2 is YSYEKL in the germline V gene. The CDR3 DNA follows: TGCGCCAGCAGCCCAGGACTTGCAGGAGGGATGAATTTT. This sequence encodes CASSPGLAGGMNF.

The sample holds a few counts of this clone. This chain uses TRBV25-1 with TRBJ2-1, with 9 bases that match TRBD1. The CDR3 covers 13 residues. The germline V gene has CDR1 MGHDK and CDR2 SYGVNS. CDR3 DNA: TGTGGGACCACAGGGGGCCTTTACAATGAGCAGTTCTTC. Its translation: CGTTGGLYNEQFF.

The V and J genes are TRBV18 and TRBJ1-1; the match to TRBD1 covers 11 bases. With V trimmed by 5 bases and J by 9 bases, 8 bases remained unmatched. The germline V gene encodes CDR1 KGHSH and CDR2 LQKENI. The CDR3 loop spans 14 amino acids. The CDR3: CASSGLGQGVQAFF. The CDR3 DNA sequence: TGTGCCAGCTCAGGACTGGGACAGGGGGTTCAAGCTTTCTTT.

This clone was recorded once. The chain recombines TRBV10-1 with TRBJ2-5; 8 bases line up with TRBD2. Germline CDR1 reads WNHNN; CDR2 reads SYGVQD (reference sequence). This CDR3 has 14 residues. Trimming cost V 4 bases and J 4 bases; bases outside gene matches: 5. The CDR3 coding sequence is TGCGCCAGCAGTGCCTCGGGAGGGGGAGAGACCCAGTACTTC. Protein: CASSASGGGETQYF.

This clone was recorded a few times. The V and J genes are TRBV11-2 and TRBJ2-1, with 14 positions matching TRBD2. Germline V gene lookup returns CDR1 SGHAT and CDR2 FQNNGV. The trim removed 5 bases at V and 8 bases at J, leaving 5 bases unmatched. The CDR3 has 15 residues. CDR3 DNA sequence: TGTGCCAGCAGCGCGGGACTAGCGGGAGCCCATGAGCAGTTCTTC. It specifies CASSAGLAGAHEQFF. Combining the CDR3 with reference TRBV11-2 and TRBJ2-1 gives the whole variable domain EAGVAQSPRYKIIEKRQSVAFWCNPISGHATLYWYQQILGQGPKLLIQFQNNGVVDDSQLPKDRFSAERLKGVDSTLKIQPAKLEDSAVYLCASSAGLAGAHEQFFGPGTRLTVL.

The rearrangement joins TRBV5-1 to TRBJ2-7; 7 bases are shared with TRBD1. The germline gives CDR1 SGHRS, CDR2 YFSETQ. V lost 1 base and J lost 2; bases outside the gene matches: 3. CDR3 length equals 14 residues. The CDR3 DNA is TGCGCCAGCAGCTTGAGACAGGGACCCTACGAGCAGTACTTC. Residues: CASSLRQGPYEQYF.

The table lists this clone with a few counts. The V and J genes are TRBV6-5 and TRBJ2-3; 9 bases are shared with TRBD2. The CDR3 is 16 amino acids. The V gene's germline CDR1 is MNHEY and CDR2 SVGAGI. J gave up 3 bases and V 2 bases, and 6 bases lay outside the gene matches. Here the CDR3 reads CASSYRISGRTDTQYF. CDR3 bases: TGTGCCAGCAGTTACAGGATTAGCGGGAGAACAGATACGCAGTATTTT.

The chain is built from TRBV7-9 and TRBJ2-5, with a weak D call TRBD2 (6 bases). Matching the DNA end better, TRBJ2-7 makes the J call doubtful. The germline V gene has CDR1 SEHNR and CDR2 FQNEAQ (reference sequence). The CDR3 consists of 14 residues. The CDR3 spells CASSGAGTLYEQYF. The CDR3 nucleotides read TGTGCCAGCAGCGGAGCCGGGACTCTCTACGAGCAGTACTTC.

The chain combines TRBV2 with TRBJ2-7; 7 bases line up with TRBD2. With V trimmed by 9 bases and J by 0 bases, 5 bases remained unmatched. CDR3 length: 13 amino acids. CDR1 and CDR2 (germline): SNHLY, FYNNEI. Here the CDR3 reads CASSLANSYEQYF. CDR3 DNA: TGTGCCAGTTCACTAGCGAACTCCTACGAGCAGTACTTC.

This chain uses TRBV27 with TRBJ2-7, with TRBD2 matching 11 bases. The CDR3 runs to 15 residues. Trimming cost V 5 bases and J 3 bases; bases outside gene matches: 6. Germline CDR1 reads MNHEY; CDR2 reads SMNVEV (reference sequence). The CDR3 reads CASSQLAGAYYEQYF. The CDR3 DNA follows: TGTGCCAGCAGTCAACTAGCGGGAGCGTACTACGAGCAGTACTTC.

This chain links TRBV4-1 with TRBJ2-3; D remains unclear. There are 13 residues in the CDR3. Germline lookup yields CDR1 MGHRA and CDR2 YSYEKL. V was trimmed by 0 bases and J by 4 bases, leaving 5 bases between them. CDR3 protein: CASSQEGPDTQYF. The CDR3 DNA sequence: TGCGCCAGCAGCCAAGAGGGCCCAGATACGCAGTATTTT.

The rearrangement uses TRBV7-9 and TRBJ1-1; D possibly corresponds to TRBD1 (6 bases). The CDR3 totals 15 residues. Trimming shortened V by 0 bases and J by 3 bases, and 11 bases separated the two germline ends. Germline V gives CDR1 SEHNR, CDR2 FQNEAQ (reference sequence). CDR3 amino acids: CASSLAQGRDTEAFF. DNA for the CDR3: TGTGCCAGCAGCTTAGCACAGGGACGGGACACTGAAGCTTTCTTT.

Note on this clone: Different DNA sequences within this sample yield the same CDR3. V gene TRBV25-1 combines with J gene TRBJ2-2; D unresolved. Germline V lookup: CDR1 MGHDK, CDR2 SYGVNS. V was trimmed by 4 bases and J by 3 bases, leaving 6 bases between them. CDR3 size: 13 residues. Here the CDR3 DNA reads TGTGCCAGCAGTGCCCGGGACACCGGGGAGCTGTTTTTT. Residues: CASSARDTGELFF.

V usage is TRBV6-1 and J usage is TRBJ1-2; 8 bases are shared with TRBD1. The CDR3 runs 16 residues. V lost 4 bases and J lost 8; bases outside the gene matches: 15. Germline lookup yields CDR1 MNHNS and CDR2 SASEGT. The DNA of the CDR3 is TGTGCCAGCAGTGTTACAGGGGGAGGCATCACCCGAGGCTACACCTTC. Encoded protein: CASSVTGGGITRGYTF.

The V and J genes are TRBV27 and TRBJ1-2; 8 nucleotides line up with TRBD1. CDR3 length: 15 residues. Germline V gene lookup returns CDR1 MNHEY and CDR2 SMNVEV (reference sequence). Trimming cost V 5 bases and J 2 bases; bases outside gene matches: 7. The CDR3 nucleotides are TGTGCCAGCAGTCTGCAGGGGGCGCGAAACTATGGCTACACCTTC. Translating gives CASSLQGARNYGYTF.

The chain couples TRBV2 to TRBJ1-2; weak D call: TRBD1 (6 bases). V dropped 7 bases and J dropped 4 bases, with 13 bases sitting between them. The CDR3 spans 13 residues. The germline gives CDR1 SNHLY, CDR2 FYNNEI. The chain's CDR3 is CASTQGQFYGYTF. The CDR3 nucleotides read TGTGCCAGCACCCAGGGGCAGTTCTATGGCTACACCTTC.

CDR3 DNA sequence: TGTGCCAGCAGCTTGGAGGGACAGGGACGAGAAAACACCTTC. Translating it yields CASSLEGQGRENTF. The chain couples TRBV5-4 to TRBJ1-2; 9 positions match TRBD1. The J segment lost 12 bases and the V segment lost 0 bases, leaving 9 bases of the junction unmatched. The CDR3 runs 14 residues. Germline V gene data show CDR1 as SGHNT and CDR2 as YYREEE (reference sequence).